A few counts support the clone carrying this T cell receptor (beta chain). Its target is not known. This specimen belongs to a study of OX40 agonist ivuxolimab in advanced cancers. Study as a whole: Three partial responders included one hepatocellular carcinoma patient and two cutaneous melanoma patients.

Study results and caveats: The mean number of expanded clones was higher in CD8+ T cells than in CD4+.

This table comes from immunoSEQ multiplex PCR, and its TCRdb copy is limited to in-frame clones, with some not included. The profile shows approximately 86,000 clones, about 82% of them singletons. Germline V lookup: CDR1 SGHRS, CDR2 YFSETQ. The CDR3 totals 16 residues. J lost 2 bases, V lost 2 bases, and 8 bases had no gene match. The chain has TRBV5-1 and TRBJ1-2; 8 bases fit TRBD1. This receptor was taken from an adult with an advanced solid tumor such as melanoma, head and neck, liver or kidney cancer. Sequencing used CD4+ or CD8+ T cells sorted from blood, obtained in a trial of the OX40 agonist ivuxolimab. CDR3 bases: TGCGCCAGCAGCTTCGGGTGGGGACAGGACAACTATGGCTACACCTTC. Amino acid sequence: CASSFGWGQDNYGYTF. Filled out from reference TRBV5-1 and TRBJ1-2, the complete variable domain reads KAGVTQTPRYLIKTRGQQVTLSCSPISGHRSVSWYQQTPGQGLQFLFEYFSETQRNKGNFPGRFSGRQFSNSRSEMNVSTLELGDSALYLCASSFGWGQDNYGYTFGSGTRLTVV.